Ten or more counts support the clone carrying this T cell receptor (beta chain). This sample was taken from a study of T cells in Graves' hyperthyroidism and ophthalmopathy. Study-wide context: At the time of initial diagnosis and before any treatment, peripheral blood was collected.

Germline trimming cut 6 bases from V and 11 bases from J; bases unmatched to any gene: 14. The CDR3 covers 14 residues. Amplified regions were TCR beta CDR3 sequences from RNA transcripts. Initially, a first-round RT-PCR of the TCR CDR3 employed the HTBI primer set. TCRdb reprocessed the multiplex PCR reads with MiXCR, giving one entry per CDR3 protein. The sample consists of about 350,000 distinct CDR3 sequences, approximately 15% of them appearing once. Newly diagnosed patients aged 18 to 65 had hyperthyroidism of under 2 months' duration. Cells are PBMCs isolated from around 9.4 ml of fresh blood. The source material was blood. This receptor was identified in a woman under 40 with Graves' hyperthyroidism. The V gene is TRBV12-3 or TRBV12-4, the J gene TRBJ2-5, with 8 bases identical to TRBD2. In DNA, the CDR3 is TGTGCCAGCAGCCCCACACTAGCGGAGAGAGGACAGTACTTC. As protein: CASSPTLAERGQYF.